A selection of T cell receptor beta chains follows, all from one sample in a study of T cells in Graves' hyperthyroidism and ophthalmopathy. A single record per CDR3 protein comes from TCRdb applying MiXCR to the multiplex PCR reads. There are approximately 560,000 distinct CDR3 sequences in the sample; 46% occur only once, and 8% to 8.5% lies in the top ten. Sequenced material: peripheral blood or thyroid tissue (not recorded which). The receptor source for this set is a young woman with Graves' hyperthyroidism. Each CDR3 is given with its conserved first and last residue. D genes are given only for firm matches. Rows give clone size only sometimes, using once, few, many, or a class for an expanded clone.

CASSQSGVSAFF	TGTGCCAGCAGCCAATCCGGGGTTAGCGCTTTCTTT	-	few	TRBV7-9	TRBJ1-1
CASSFRASYYGYTF	TGCGCCAGCAGCTTTCGCGCAAGTTACTATGGCTACACCTTC	-	many	TRBV5-1	TRBJ1-2
CATSGTQGDSNQPQHF	TGTGCCACCAGCGGCACGCAGGGGGATAGCAATCAGCCCCAGCATTTT	TRBD1	-	TRBV15	TRBJ1-5
CASSDGTSEAFF	TGTGCCAGCAGCGATGGGACCTCTGAAGCTTTCTTT	-	-	TRBV5-4	TRBJ1-1
CASSLAPTNEKLFF	TGTGCCAGCAGCTTAGCACCAACTAATGAAAAACTGTTTTTT	-	-	TRBV7-2	TRBJ1-4
CAIRGTGSTEAFF	TGTGCCATCAGAGGGACAGGGAGTACTGAAGCTTTCTTT	TRBD1	once	TRBV10-3	TRBJ1-1
CANSLSPEIYGYTF	TGTGCCAACAGCTTAAGCCCAGAAATTTATGGCTACACCTTC	-	-	TRBV11-1	TRBJ1-2
CASRGRRLNEKLFF	TGTGCCAGCAGAGGGAGACGGTTGAATGAAAAACTGTTTTTT	-	-	TRBV2	TRBJ1-4
CASSASRTRSTDTQYF	TGTGCCAGCAGCGCCTCTCGGACGCGAAGCACAGATACGCAGTATTTT	-	once	TRBV9	TRBJ2-3
CASITSGTNTGELFF	TGTGCCAGCATTACTAGCGGGACGAACACCGGGGAGCTGTTTTTT	TRBD2	few	TRBV2	TRBJ2-2
CASSDTRDSTYGYTF	TGCGCCAGCAGCGATACCCGGGACAGTACATATGGCTACACCTTC	TRBD1	many	TRBV5-1	TRBJ1-2
CASNLEGYGTDGNQPQHF	TGTGCCAGCAACTTAGAAGGGTATGGAACAGACGGCAATCAGCCCCAGCATTTT	-	-	TRBV7-9	TRBJ1-5
CASSSHSGPNQPQHF	TGTGCCAGCAGCTCACATTCGGGACCTAATCAGCCCCAGCATTTT	-	-	TRBV7-4	TRBJ1-5
CASSSRTGEGLTFF	TGTGCCAGCAGCTCCCGGACAGGGGAGGGTCTTACTTTCTTT	TRBD1	once	TRBV7-2	TRBJ1-1
CASSLTPDRNSNQPQHF	TGTGCCAGCAGTTTAACCCCCGACAGGAATAGCAATCAGCCCCAGCATTTT	-	-	TRBV2	TRBJ1-5
CASSQDGLAGVPYEQYF	TGTGCCAGCAGCCAAGACGGACTAGCGGGAGTTCCATACGAGCAGTACTTC	TRBD2	-	TRBV7-9	TRBJ2-7
CASNLHGAGGTEAFF	TGTGCCAGTAACCTACACGGGGCAGGGGGAACTGAAGCTTTCTTT	TRBD1	-	TRBV19	TRBJ1-1
CASSTPRRGRNSPLHF	TGTGCCAGCAGCACACCCCGGCGGGGGCGTAATTCACCCCTCCACTTT	-	many	TRBV7-2	TRBJ1-6
CATSRPGTGRQETQYF	TGTGCCACCAGCAGACCCGGGACAGGGAGGCAAGAGACCCAGTACTTC	TRBD1	-	TRBV15	TRBJ2-5
CASSPRTASYEQYF	TGTGCCAGTAGTCCACGGACAGCCTCCTACGAGCAGTACTTC	-	many	TRBV7-9	TRBJ2-7
CASSSFGGSSYEQYF	TGTGCCAGCAGCTCCTTCGGGGGCAGCTCCTACGAGCAGTACTTC	-	few	TRBV7-9	TRBJ2-7
CSVRGLASTYEQYF	TGCAGCGTGAGGGGACTAGCGAGTACCTACGAGCAGTACTTC	TRBD2	-	TRBV29-1	TRBJ2-7